A selection of T cell receptor beta chains follows, all from one sample in a study of blood T cell repertoires in COVID-19. Clones were read by immunoSEQ multiplex PCR, and TCRdb kept only the in-frame ones, dropping some. The sample yields roughly 200,000 clones, approximately 86% seen once. Input material: PBMCs or T cells enriched from blood (not recorded which). Every receptor here comes from a woman aged 25 to 39 who had been exposed to COVID-19. CDR3s include the opening cysteine and the closing phenylalanine or tryptophan. A D gene is named only where the DNA matches it firmly. Not every row has a clone size; where given, it reads once, few, many or a size class.

-	-	14	TRBV27	TRBJ1-2	TGTGCCAGCAGTTCCGGGGGGTCTAACTATGGCTACACCTTC	CASSSGGSNYGYTF
-	-	15	TRBV6-5	TRBJ2-2	TGTGCCAGCAGTCTTGCCATGGGGGGTGGCGGGGAGCTGTTTTTT	CASSLAMGGGGELFF
TRBD1	-	17	TRBV19	TRBJ1-4	TGTGCCAGTAAGAACAGGGGGCAAGGAACAACTAATGAAAAACTGTTTTTT	CASKNRGQGTTNEKLFF
-	-	12	TRBV5-1	TRBJ1-4	TGCGCCAGCAGCTTAGACAGTGAAAAACTGTTTTTT	CASSLDSEKLFF
-	-	13	TRBV27	TRBJ1-2	TGTGCCAGCAGTTTAGTCGCGAACTATGGCTACACCTTC	CASSLVANYGYTF
TRBD1	-	15	TRBV5-1	TRBJ1-6	TGCGCCAGCAGCCAGGGGACAGTCTATAATTCACCCCTCCACTTT	CASSQGTVYNSPLHF
-	-	14	TRBV6-5	TRBJ1-2	TGTGCCAGCAGTCTACAGGGCGCTAACTATGGCTACACCTTC	CASSLQGANYGYTF
-	-	14	TRBV5-6	TRBJ1-2	TGTGCCAGCACCCCCGTCGGGAGGGAGGTTGGCTACACCTTC	CASTPVGREVGYTF
TRBD1	-	13	TRBV29-1	TRBJ1-1	TGCAGCGTCATCAGGGGGCTCAACACTGAAGCTTTCTTT	CSVIRGLNTEAFF
-	-	17	TRBV2	TRBJ2-4	TGTGCCAGCAGTGAACGAGGGGGGGAGATAGCCAAAAACATTCAGTACTTC	CASSERGGEIAKNIQYF
-	once	12	TRBV7-8	TRBJ2-5	TGTGCCAGCAGCCTATGGGAGGAGACCCAGTACTTC	CASSLWEETQYF
-	once	11	TRBV12-3/TRBV12-4	TRBJ1-1	TGTGCCAGCAGTTCCCGTGAGTCGGCTTTCTTT	CASSSRESAFF
TRBD1	-	16	TRBV19	TRBJ2-1	TGTGCCAGTAGTATGGGAGACAGGGGGCCCTACAATGAGCAGTTCTTC	CASSMGDRGPYNEQFF
TRBD1	many	13	TRBV11-1	TRBJ2-1	TGTGCCAGCTATGACAGGGCCTACAATGAGCAGTTCTTC	CASYDRAYNEQFF
TRBD1	-	16	TRBV3-1/TRBV3-2	TRBJ1-6	TGTGCCAGCAGCCCAACCGACAGGGGCTATAATTCACCCCTCCACTTT	CASSPTDRGYNSPLHF
TRBD1	few	15	TRBV12-5	TRBJ1-5	TGTGCTAGTGGTTTGGGACAGGGGGAGCATCAGCCCCAGCATTTT	CASGLGQGEHQPQHF
-	-	15	TRBV18	TRBJ1-5	TGTGCCAGCTCACCGCAGAGAGGTCGCAATCAGCCCCAGCATTTT	CASSPQRGRNQPQHF
TRBD1	-	14	TRBV13	TRBJ1-1	TGTGCCAGCAGCCTCGACAGGGGGAACACTGAAGCTTTCTTT	CASSLDRGNTEAFF
-	-	11	TRBV5-4	TRBJ2-7	TGTGCCAGCAGCTCCAGGGTGGAGCAGTACTTC	CASSSRVEQYF
-	-	15	TRBV19	TRBJ1-5	TGTGCCAGTAGTATAAGACACAGGGTTAATCAGCCCCAGCATTTT	CASSIRHRVNQPQHF
-	-	12	TRBV12-3/TRBV12-4	TRBJ2-7	TGTGCCAGCACCCTGGACAGAAAAGAGCAGTACTTC	CASTLDRKEQYF
-	-	14	TRBV15	TRBJ1-2	TGTGCCACCAGCAGAGTAGGTCAGGATAACGCCTACACCTTC	CATSRVGQDNAYTF